Sequencing of this T cell receptor beta chain was carried out in a study of blood T cell repertoires in COVID-19. Across the whole study: The origin of the acute and convalescent COVID-19 samples was the United States, Italy and Spain. PBMCs, B-cell-depleted T cells, or T cells provided the cDNA or gDNA that made up the material.

The authors' processing: Amplification of reference gene primers was used by the study to estimate nucleated cell counts. Method: immunoSEQ multiplex PCR; TCRdb's copy keeps in-frame clones and lacks some. The DNA was the basis for D and trimming; V, J and clone size are from that table. In the table there are about 250,000 clones, 82% of which are singletons. Per germline, CDR1 KGHSH and CDR2 LQKENI. Trimming cost V 1 base and J 5 bases; bases outside gene matches: 0. The CDR3 length is 14 residues. The chain employs TRBV18 and TRBJ1-1; 11 positions match TRBD1. The clonotype was recovered from a woman older than 75 with active or convalescent COVID-19. The sequenced sample consisted of peripheral blood. CDR3 amino acids: CASSPRDRGTEAFF. The CDR3 coding sequence is TGTGCCAGCTCACCACGGGACAGGGGGACTGAAGCTTTCTTT.